One and the same sample provided the 21 T cell receptor beta chains below, sequenced in a study of CD8 T cells in cerebrospinal fluid in Alzheimer's disease. TCRdb re-called the 10x single-cell sequencing reads and gives one entry per CDR3 protein, without DNA. In total, the table holds around 1,000 distinct CDR3 sequences. Sequencing was done on a sample of cerebrospinal fluid. These receptors were collected from a human donor in good health.

In terms of frequency, this clonotype is medium-sized. The rearrangement joins TRBV15 to TRBJ2-5; absent DNA, TCRdb's TRBD1 call cannot be checked. CDR1 LNHNV and CDR2 YYDKDF come from the germline V gene (reference sequence). CDR3 length equals 14 residues. Here the CDR3 reads CATSRPGVQETQYF.

Frequency places this clonotype as large (0.1 to 1%). J is TRBJ1-1 and V is TRBV7-2. This CDR3 comprises 13 residues. Germline CDR1 and CDR2: SGHTA and FQGNSA. The CDR3 spells CASSSGFGSEAFF.

V is TRBV24-1 and J is TRBJ2-1; the TRBD2 assignment by TCRdb is unverifiable without DNA. Germline CDR1 is KGHDR and CDR2 is SFDVKD. This CDR3 has 11 residues. The CDR3 sequence is CATGEGYEQFF.

The chain uses TRBV5-4 and TRBJ2-7; absent DNA, TCRdb's TRBD2 call cannot be checked. From germline, CDR1 is SGHNT and CDR2 YYREEE (reference sequence). The CDR3 contains 13 residues. CDR3 amino acids: CASSVGLDYEQYF.

In terms of frequency, this clonotype is medium-sized. V gene TRBV7-9 combines with J gene TRBJ2-1; TCRdb's D call, TRBD2, is unchecked because there is no DNA. CDR3 length: 14 residues. The germline CDR1 and CDR2 sequences are SEHNR and FQNEAQ (reference sequence). CDR3 residues: CATAEGESYNEQFF.

Its frequency marks this clonotype as medium-sized. The V and J genes are TRBV5-1 and TRBJ1-1; with no DNA, the TCRdb D assignment of TRBD1 cannot be verified. Germline V CDR1 and CDR2: SGHRS, YFSETQ. The CDR3 loop spans 13 amino acids. The CDR3 protein is CASSAQGVTEAFF.

Its frequency marks this clonotype as medium-sized (0.01 to 0.1%). The J gene is TRBJ2-7, the V gene TRBV20-1; TCRdb indicates TRBD2, and absent DNA this call remains unverified. The CDR3 extends over 15 amino acids. The germline gives CDR1 DFQATT, CDR2 SNEGSKA (reference sequence). The CDR3 loop is CSARAETSELGEQYF.

CDR3 residues: CASSVHASLSGNTIYF. The chain employs TRBV9 and TRBJ1-3. Germline assignment: CDR1 SGDLS and CDR2 YYNGEE. This CDR3 has 16 amino acids.

This clonotype is deemed medium-sized by its frequency. V and J are TRBV18 and TRBJ1-4; TCRdb returns TRBD1, unconfirmable since there is no DNA. Germline V lookup: CDR1 KGHSH, CDR2 LQKENI. The CDR3 sequence is 13 residues long. The CDR3 loop reads CASSVQGNEKLFF.

This clonotype registers large by frequency. This chain joins TRBV14 and TRBJ2-1; without DNA, the TCRdb call of TRBD2 cannot be checked. This CDR3 is built from 14 residues. In germline, CDR1 is SGHDN, CDR2 FVKESK. CDR3 amino acids: CASSPSGRGNEQFF. Complete variable domain (other parts from reference TRBV14 and TRBJ2-1): EAGVTQFPSHSVIEKGQTVTLRCDPISGHDNLYWYRRVMGKEIKFLLHFVKESKQDESGMPNNRFLAERTGGTYSTLKVQPAELEDSGVYFCASSPSGRGNEQFFGPGTRLTVL.

By frequency, this clonotype is medium-sized (0.01 to 0.1%). The chain links TRBV6-5 to TRBJ2-4; checking the TCRdb D call of TRBD1 is not possible without DNA. CDR1 is MNHEY and CDR2 is SVGAGI in the germline V gene. This CDR3 comprises 19 residues. CDR3 loop: CASSGPGTGRGVAKNIQYF.

This clonotype counts as medium-sized (0.01 to 0.1%) by frequency. The chain has TRBV5-1 and TRBJ2-7. Per the germline V gene, CDR1 is SGHRS and CDR2 is YFSETQ. The CDR3 length is 13 residues. The CDR3 sequence is CASSLVFSYEQYF.

This clonotype counts as large by frequency. The rearrangement links TRBV12-3 or TRBV12-4 to TRBJ1-2; TCRdb outputs TRBD1, but without DNA this stays unchecked. CDR3 size: 13 residues. The CDR3: CASSPDRVRGYTF.

According to its frequency, this clonotype is large (0.1 to 1%). V usage is TRBV11-3 and J usage is TRBJ2-1. Germline V gene data show CDR1 as SGHNT and CDR2 as YENEEA. This CDR3 has 15 residues. CDR3 sequence reads: CASSLSGRADNEQFF.

Its frequency marks this clonotype as medium-sized (0.01 to 0.1%). This rearrangement joins TRBV9 to TRBJ1-2; checking the TCRdb D call of TRBD1 is not possible without DNA. Germline V CDR1 and CDR2: SGDLS, YYNGEE. CDR3 length: 14 residues. The CDR3 here is CASSPGTGNYGYTF.

Judged by frequency, this clonotype is medium-sized. The gene calls are TRBV6-5 and TRBJ2-7; TCRdb selects TRBD2, and the lack of DNA leaves this call unchecked. The CDR3 is 14 residues long. The germline V gene encodes CDR1 MNHEY and CDR2 SVGAGI. The CDR3 is CASSERDSTYEQYF.

Measured by frequency, this clonotype is medium-sized. This sequence joins TRBV19 and TRBJ1-5. Germline V gene lookup returns CDR1 LNHDA and CDR2 SQIVND (reference sequence). The length of the CDR3 is 14 residues. The CDR3 protein is CASSGLGGNQPQHF.

By frequency, this clonotype is large (0.1 to 1%). The V call is TRBV6-5, the J call TRBJ2-5; TCRdb gives TRBD1 as the D gene, but with no DNA this cannot be confirmed. The CDR3 runs to 15 residues. Germline V gene lookup returns CDR1 MNHEY and CDR2 SVGAGI. The CDR3 is CASSQRGQGKETQYF.

Considering frequency, this clonotype is medium-sized. V usage is TRBV5-1 and J usage is TRBJ2-7; TCRdb lists TRBD1, though no DNA is available to test this call. The CDR3 has 15 residues. Germline assignment: CDR1 SGHRS and CDR2 YFSETQ. The CDR3 region is CASSPGTGQPYEQYF. The whole variable domain, filled in from reference TRBV5-1 and TRBJ2-7, reads KAGVTQTPRYLIKTRGQQVTLSCSPISGHRSVSWYQQTPGQGLQFLFEYFSETQRNKGNFPGRFSGRQFSNSRSEMNVSTLELGDSALYLCASSPGTGQPYEQYFGPGTRLTVT.

The J gene is TRBJ1-5, the V gene TRBV6-5. The germline gives CDR1 MNHEY, CDR2 SVGAGI. The CDR3 runs 15 residues. CDR3: CASSYQHGSNQPQHF.

This clonotype ranks as medium-sized (0.01 to 0.1%) in terms of frequency. The chain links TRBV2 to TRBJ1-1; the TRBD1 assignment by TCRdb is unverifiable without DNA. The CDR3 contains 13 residues. Germline CDR1 is SNHLY and CDR2 is FYNNEI. The CDR3: CASWDIGSTEAFF. The variable domain in full, completed from reference TRBV2 and TRBJ1-1, reads EPEVTQTPSHQVTQMGQEVILRCVPISNHLYFYWYRQILGQKVEFLVSFYNNEISEKSEIFDDQFSVERPDGSNFTLKIRSTKLEDSAMYFCASWDIGSTEAFFGQGTRLTVV.